The subject of this entry is one T cell receptor (beta chain). As yet, its antigen is unknown. The sample comes from a study of shared clonotypes between healthy human individuals. Deep level was the assay's run setting. Using immunoSEQ multiplex PCR, the repertoire was profiled, and TCRdb retains in-frame clones only, with some absent. The profile shows some 2,000,000 clones, approximately 94% of them singletons. Per the germline V gene, CDR1 is MRHNA and CDR2 is SNTAGT. This CDR3 has 13 residues. V was shortened by 2 bases and J by 2 bases, with 7 bases between the two germline ends. General study points: With a handful of donors compared, 4% to 5.5% of naive CD4 clonotypes were shared.

This TCR derives from a young man in good health. The material sequenced was naive CD4+ T cells sorted from blood. Described subset: CD45RA+ positively selected. The chain couples TRBV6-4 to TRBJ2-7, with D perhaps TRBD1 (5 bases). This CDR3 is CASSDRGPYEQYF. The CDR3, as DNA: TGTGCCAGCAGTGACAGGGGCCCCTACGAGCAGTACTTC.